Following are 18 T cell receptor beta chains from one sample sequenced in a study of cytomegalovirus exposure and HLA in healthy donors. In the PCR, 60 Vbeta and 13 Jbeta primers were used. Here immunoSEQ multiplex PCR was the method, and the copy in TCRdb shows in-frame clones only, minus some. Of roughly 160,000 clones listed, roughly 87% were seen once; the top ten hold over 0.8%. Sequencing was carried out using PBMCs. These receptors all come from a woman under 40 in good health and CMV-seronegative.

In DNA, the CDR3 is TGTGCCAGCAGCCAAGAGGGACAGGGCACAGATACGCAGTATTTT. The encoded protein is CASSQEGQGTDTQYF. V is TRBV14 and J is TRBJ2-3, with 8 bases identical to TRBD1. J gave up 1 base and V 0 bases, and 0 bases lay outside the gene matches. Per germline, CDR1 SGHDN and CDR2 FVKESK. This CDR3 region has 15 residues.

In DNA, the CDR3 is TGTGCCAGTAGTGCCCGTGCCCAGTCGCAAGAGACCCAGTACTTC. Residues: CASSARAQSQETQYF. The rearrangement links TRBV19 to TRBJ2-5; no clear D gene. V gave up 5 bases and J gave up 2 bases, with 15 bases separating them. The CDR3 has 15 amino acids. Germline CDR1 and CDR2: LNHDA and SQIVND (reference sequence).

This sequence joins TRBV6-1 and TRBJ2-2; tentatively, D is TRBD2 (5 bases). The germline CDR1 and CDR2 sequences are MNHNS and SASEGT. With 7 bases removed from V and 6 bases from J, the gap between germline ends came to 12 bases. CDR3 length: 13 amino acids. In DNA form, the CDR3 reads TGTGCCAGCATTTTTAGGGAGTCCGGGGAGCTGTTTTTT. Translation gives CASIFRESGELFF.

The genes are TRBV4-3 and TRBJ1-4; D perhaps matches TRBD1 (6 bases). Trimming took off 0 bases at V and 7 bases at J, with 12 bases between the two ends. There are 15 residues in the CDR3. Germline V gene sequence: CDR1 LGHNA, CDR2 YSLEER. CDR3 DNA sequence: TGCGCCAGCAGCCAAGAAGCGAGACAGGCTGAAAAACTGTTTTTT. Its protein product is CASSQEARQAEKLFF.

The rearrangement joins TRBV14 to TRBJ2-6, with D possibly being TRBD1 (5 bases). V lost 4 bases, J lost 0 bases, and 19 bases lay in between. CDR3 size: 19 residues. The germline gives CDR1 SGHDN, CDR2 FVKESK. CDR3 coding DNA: TGTGCCAGCAGCCGCCGTAGGACACCGAGTACCTCTGGGGCCAACGTCCTGACTTTC. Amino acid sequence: CASSRRRTPSTSGANVLTF. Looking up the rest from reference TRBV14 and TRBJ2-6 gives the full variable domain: EAGVTQFPSHSVIEKGQTVTLRCDPISGHDNLYWYRRVMGKEIKFLLHFVKESKQDESGMPNNRFLAERTGGTYSTLKVQPAELEDSGVYFCASSRRRTPSTSGANVLTFGAGSRLTVL.

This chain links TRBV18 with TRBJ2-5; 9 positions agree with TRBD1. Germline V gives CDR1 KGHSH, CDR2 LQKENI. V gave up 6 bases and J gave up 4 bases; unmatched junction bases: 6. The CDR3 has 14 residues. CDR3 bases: TGTGCCAGCTCCCGGACAGGGGAGGGAGAGACCCAGTACTTC. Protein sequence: CASSRTGEGETQYF.

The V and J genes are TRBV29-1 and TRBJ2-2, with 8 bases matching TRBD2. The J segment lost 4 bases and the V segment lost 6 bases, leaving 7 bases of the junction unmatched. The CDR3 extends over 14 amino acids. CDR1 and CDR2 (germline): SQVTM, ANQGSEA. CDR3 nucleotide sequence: TGCAGCGTCCCCCGGGGGGGAATCACCGGGGAGCTGTTTTTT. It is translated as CSVPRGGITGELFF.

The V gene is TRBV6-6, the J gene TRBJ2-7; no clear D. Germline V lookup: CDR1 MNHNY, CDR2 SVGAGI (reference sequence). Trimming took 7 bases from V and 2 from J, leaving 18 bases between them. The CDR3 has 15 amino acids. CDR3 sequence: CASKKGTEFPYEQYF. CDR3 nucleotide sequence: TGTGCCAGCAAAAAAGGAACAGAGTTTCCCTACGAGCAGTACTTC.

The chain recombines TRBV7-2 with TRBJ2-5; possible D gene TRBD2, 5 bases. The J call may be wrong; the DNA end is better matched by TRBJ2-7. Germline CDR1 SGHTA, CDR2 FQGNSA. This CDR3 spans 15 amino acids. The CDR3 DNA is TGTGCCAGCAGCTTAGCGGCAGCGGTTGGGCACGAGCAGTACTTC. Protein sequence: CASSLAAAVGHEQYF.

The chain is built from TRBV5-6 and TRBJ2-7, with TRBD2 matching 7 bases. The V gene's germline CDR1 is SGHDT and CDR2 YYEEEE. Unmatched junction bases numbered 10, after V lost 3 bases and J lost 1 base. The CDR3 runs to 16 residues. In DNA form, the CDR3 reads TGTGCCAGCAGCTCGTTTTTGAGGGAGGGATCCTACGAGCAGTACTTC. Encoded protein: CASSSFLREGSYEQYF.

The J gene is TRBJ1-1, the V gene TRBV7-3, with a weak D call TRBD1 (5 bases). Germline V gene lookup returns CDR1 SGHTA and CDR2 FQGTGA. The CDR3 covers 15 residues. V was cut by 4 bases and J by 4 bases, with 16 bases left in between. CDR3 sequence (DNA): TGTGCCAGCAGCTCTCATCGGCAGGGCGGCACTGAAGCTTTCTTT. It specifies CASSSHRQGGTEAFF.

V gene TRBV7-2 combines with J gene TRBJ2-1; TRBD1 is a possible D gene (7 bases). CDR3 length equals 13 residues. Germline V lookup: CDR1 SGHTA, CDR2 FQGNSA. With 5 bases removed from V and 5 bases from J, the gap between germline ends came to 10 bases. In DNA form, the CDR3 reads TGTGCCAGCAGCCCAGGGGGGAACAATGAGCAGTTCTTC. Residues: CASSPGGNNEQFF. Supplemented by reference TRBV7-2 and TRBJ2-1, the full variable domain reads GAGVSQSPSNKVTEKGKDVELRCDPISGHTALYWYRQSLGQGLEFLIYFQGNSAPDKSGLPSDRFSAERTGGSVSTLTIQRTQQEDSAVYLCASSPGGNNEQFFGPGTRLTVL.

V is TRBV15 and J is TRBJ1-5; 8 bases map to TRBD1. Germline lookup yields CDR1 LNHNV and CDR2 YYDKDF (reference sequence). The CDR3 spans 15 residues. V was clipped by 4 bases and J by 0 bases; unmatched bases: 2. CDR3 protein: CATSIQGVSNQPQHF. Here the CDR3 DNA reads TGTGCCACCAGCATACAGGGGGTTAGCAATCAGCCCCAGCATTTT. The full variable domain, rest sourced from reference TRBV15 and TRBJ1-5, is DAMVIQNPRYQVTQFGKPVTLSCSQTLNHNVMYWYQQKSSQAPKLLFHYYDKDFNNEADTPDNFQSRRPNTSFCFLDIRSPGLGDTAMYLCATSIQGVSNQPQHFGDGTRLSIL.

CDR3 residues: CSAGRVEQYF. CDR3 nucleotides: TGCAGTGCTGGCAGGGTCGAGCAGTACTTC. This rearrangement joins TRBV20-1 to TRBJ2-7, with D tentatively TRBD1 (5 bases). The CDR3 extends over 10 amino acids. V lost 5 bases and J 6 bases, leaving 8 bases between the germline ends. CDR1 and CDR2 from the germline V gene are DFQATT and SNEGSKA (reference sequence).

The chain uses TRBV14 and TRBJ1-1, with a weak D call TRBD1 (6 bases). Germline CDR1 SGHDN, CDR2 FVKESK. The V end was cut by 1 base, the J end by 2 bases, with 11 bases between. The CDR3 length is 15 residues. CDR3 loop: CASSQVRGPNTEAFF. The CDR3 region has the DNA TGTGCCAGCAGCCAAGTCAGGGGACCCAACACTGAAGCTTTCTTT.

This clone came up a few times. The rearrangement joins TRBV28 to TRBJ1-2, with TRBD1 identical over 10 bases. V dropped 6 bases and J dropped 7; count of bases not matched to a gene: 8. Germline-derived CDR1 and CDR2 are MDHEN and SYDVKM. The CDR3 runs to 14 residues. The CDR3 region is CASRSGQGYFGYTF. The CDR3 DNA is TGTGCCAGCAGATCGGGACAGGGGTATTTTGGCTACACCTTC.

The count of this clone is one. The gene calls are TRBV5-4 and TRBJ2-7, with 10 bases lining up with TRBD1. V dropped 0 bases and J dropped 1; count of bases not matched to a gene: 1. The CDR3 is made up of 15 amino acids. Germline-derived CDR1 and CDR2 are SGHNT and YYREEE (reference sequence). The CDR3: CASSLGDRGSYEQYF. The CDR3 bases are TGTGCCAGCAGCTTGGGGGACAGGGGTTCCTACGAGCAGTACTTC.

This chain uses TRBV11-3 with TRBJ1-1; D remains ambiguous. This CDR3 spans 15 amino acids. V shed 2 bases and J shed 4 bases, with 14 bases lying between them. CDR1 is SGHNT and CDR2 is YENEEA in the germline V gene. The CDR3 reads CASSLNPGVGTEAFF. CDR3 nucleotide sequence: TGTGCCAGCAGCTTAAACCCGGGAGTCGGCACTGAAGCTTTCTTT.